Following are 27 T cell receptor beta chains from one sample sequenced in a study of T cell changes during pregnancy in multiple sclerosis. Some clones are missing from TCRdb's copy, which holds only in-frame ones; the method was immunoSEQ multiplex PCR. The sample lists about 57,000 clones; 85% to 95% were seen once. The sample here was peripheral blood, taken after pregnancy. Receptors originate from a female donor in good health, enrolled as a control in a pregnancy study.

The J gene is TRBJ1-1, the V gene TRBV6-7; D gene ambiguous. TRBV6-7 is flagged as an ORF with uncertain function. With 2 bases removed from V and 0 bases from J, the gap between germline ends came to 10 bases. The CDR3 consists of 15 residues. The CDR3 DNA follows: TGTGCCAGCAGTTACGTGCGATTCATGAACACTGAAGCTTTCTTT. Translating it yields CASSYVRFMNTEAFF.

The chain has TRBV9 and TRBJ1-2, with D tentatively TRBD1 (5 bases). Trimming pared 0 bases from V and 4 bases from J, leaving 10 bases between. This CDR3 region has 14 residues. Germline V gene data show CDR1 as SGDLS and CDR2 as YYNGEE. This chain's CDR3 is CASSVGRESYGYTF. In DNA form, the CDR3 reads TGTGCCAGCAGCGTAGGCAGGGAATCCTATGGCTACACCTTC.

The rearrangement joins TRBV27 to TRBJ2-3; the match to TRBD2 covers 15 bases. CDR3 length: 17 amino acids. The junction had 2 bases not matched to a gene; V was cut back by 3 bases and J by 1 base. Germline V CDR1 and CDR2: MNHEY, SMNVEV (reference sequence). The CDR3 sequence: CASSFWTSGRGTDTQYF. CDR3 coding DNA: TGTGCCAGCAGTTTCTGGACTAGCGGGAGGGGCACAGATACGCAGTATTTT.

This chain joins TRBV7-2 and TRBJ1-2, with D uncertain. V lost 3 bases to trimming and J lost 0 bases, with 11 bases between them. Per the germline V gene, CDR1 is SGHTA and CDR2 is FQGNSA. This CDR3 has 15 amino acids. The DNA of the CDR3 is TGTGCCAGCAGCTTGGGCCACCCGTCTAACTATGGCTACACCTTC. Its translation is CASSLGHPSNYGYTF.

The rearrangement joins TRBV11-2 to TRBJ1-1, with D possibly being TRBD1 (6 bases). The CDR3 contains 13 residues. The germline V and J ends were trimmed by 5 bases and 6 bases, with 13 bases remaining between them. Germline V lookup: CDR1 SGHAT, CDR2 FQNNGV. DNA of the CDR3: TGTGCCAGCAGCGTAGCAGGGGTTGCTGAAGCTTTCTTT. Translated, it gives CASSVAGVAEAFF.

The chain links TRBV28 to TRBJ1-1; TRBD1 matches 9 bases. This CDR3 spans 13 amino acids. With V trimmed by 5 bases and J by 4 bases, 2 bases remained unmatched. From germline, CDR1 is MDHEN and CDR2 SYDVKM. For the CDR3, the DNA is TGTGCCAGCAGTCTGACAGGGGGCACTGAAGCTTTCTTT. Protein: CASSLTGGTEAFF.

The chain carries TRBV10-3 and TRBJ2-3, with a weak D call TRBD1 (6 bases). The ends were cut back, 1 base at V and 1 base at J, with 9 bases in the middle. Germline V lookup: CDR1 ENHRY, CDR2 SYGVKD. The CDR3 is 15 residues long. The CDR3 reads CAISEWAGGTDTQYF. In DNA, the CDR3 is TGTGCCATCAGTGAGTGGGCAGGGGGCACAGATACGCAGTATTTT.

This clone showed up just once. This sequence joins TRBV5-1 and TRBJ1-1, with 8 bases matching TRBD1. In germline, CDR1 is SGHRS, CDR2 YFSETQ. With V trimmed by 4 bases and J by 4 bases, 6 bases remained unmatched. CDR3 length: 14 amino acids. In DNA, the CDR3 is TGCGCCAGCAGCGATACAGGGGGAACCACTGAAGCTTTCTTT. Amino acids: CASSDTGGTTEAFF.

The rearrangement uses TRBV5-8 and TRBJ1-1; D not certain. Between the trimmed V and J ends, which lost 1 base and 6 bases, there was a span of 4 bases. CDR1 is SGHTS, CDR2 YDEGEE, per germline. This CDR3 region has 11 residues. CDR3 DNA sequence: TGTGCCAGCAGCTTGTTCTCTGAAGCTTTCTTT. It encodes CASSLFSEAFF. Variable domain in full (rest from reference TRBV5-8 and TRBJ1-1): EAGVTQSPTHLIKTRGQQATLRCSPISGHTSVYWYQQALGLGLQFLLWYDEGEERNRGNFPPRFSGRQFPNYSSELNVNALELEDSALYLCASSLFSEAFFGQGTRLTVV.

This chain links TRBV7-8 with TRBJ2-3; TRBD1 agrees at 7 bases. Germline values: CDR1 SGHVS, CDR2 FQNEAQ. J was trimmed by 8 bases and V by 5 bases; bases with no gene match: 10. The CDR3 spans 14 residues. CDR3 amino acids: CASSPDRARGTQYF. The CDR3 DNA follows: TGTGCCAGCAGCCCTGACAGGGCCCGGGGTACGCAGTATTTT.

The J gene is TRBJ2-5, the V gene TRBV7-2; weak D call: TRBD2 (6 bases). With 1 base removed from V and 0 bases from J, the gap between germline ends came to 15 bases. The germline CDR1 and CDR2 sequences are SGHTA and FQGNSA. The CDR3 totals 17 residues. The CDR3 loop is CASSLGRGGSNQETQYF. The CDR3, as DNA: TGTGCCAGCAGCTTAGGGCGGGGCGGCTCAAACCAAGAGACCCAGTACTTC.

The rearrangement uses TRBV7-9 and TRBJ2-3; TRBD2 matches 8 bases. CDR1 is SEHNR, CDR2 FQNEAQ, per germline (reference sequence). V was pared by 5 bases and J by 8 bases, with 15 bases of the junction left unmatched. The CDR3 runs to 16 residues. Here the CDR3 DNA reads TGTGCCAGCAGCGGCCGGTCTAGCGGGCTAAACGGTACGCAGTATTTT. Translating it yields CASSGRSSGLNGTQYF.

This clone was counted once. The V gene is TRBV6-4, the J gene TRBJ2-3, with D perhaps TRBD2 (6 bases). Germline V gene lookup returns CDR1 MRHNA and CDR2 SNTAGT. This CDR3 contains 16 residues. The V gene lost 5 bases and the J gene lost 5 bases, with 20 bases spanning the gap. CDR3 sequence reads: CASSLQAGKGGDTQYF. CDR3 nucleotide sequence: TGTGCCAGCAGTCTCCAGGCGGGAAAGGGCGGAGATACGCAGTATTTT.

V usage is TRBV7-8 and J usage is TRBJ1-6; 10 bases map to TRBD1. This CDR3 comprises 14 residues. CDR1 and CDR2 from the germline V gene are SGHVS and FQNEAQ. Trimming took 5 bases from V and 9 from J; bases not matched to a gene: 4. DNA of the CDR3: TGTGCCAGCAGCCCCGGGACAGGGGTTTCACCCCTCCACTTT. This encodes CASSPGTGVSPLHF. Filled out from reference TRBV7-8 and TRBJ1-6, the complete variable domain reads GAGVSQSPRYKVAKRGQDVALRCDPISGHVSLFWYQQALGQGPEFLTYFQNEAQLDKSGLPSDRFFAERPEGSVSTLKIQRTQQEDSAVYLCASSPGTGVSPLHFGNGTRLTVT.

The chain joins TRBV5-1 to TRBJ2-1; D gene uncertain. Trimming took off 0 bases at V and 8 bases at J, with 15 bases between the two ends. The CDR3 has 15 amino acids. Per the germline V gene, CDR1 is SGHRS and CDR2 is YFSETQ. Written as DNA, the CDR3 is TGCGCCAGCAGCTTGGACGGAGTCCCCACGGATGAGCAGTTCTTC. Its protein is CASSLDGVPTDEQFF.

On this clone: Within the sample, other DNA sequences also encode this same CDR3. The rearrangement uses TRBV6-4 and TRBJ2-1; 10 positions agree with TRBD2. Unmatched junction bases numbered 0, after V lost 0 bases and J lost 4 bases. This CDR3 has 15 residues. The germline gives CDR1 MRHNA, CDR2 SNTAGT. The CDR3 spells CASSDSAGGYNEQFF. CDR3 bases: TGTGCCAGCAGTGACTCAGCGGGGGGGTACAATGAGCAGTTCTTC.

The chain carries TRBV6-5 and TRBJ2-1, with D unclear. The V end lost 8 bases, the J end lost 5 bases, and 10 bases lay between the germline ends. CDR1 and CDR2 (germline): MNHEY, SVGAGI. This CDR3 is 12 amino acids long. CDR3 sequence (DNA): TGTGCCAGCCGTCACAGAAACAATGAGCAGTTCTTC. It encodes CASRHRNNEQFF.

This sequence joins TRBV28 and TRBJ2-3; 9 bases agree with TRBD2. In germline, CDR1 is MDHEN, CDR2 SYDVKM. After removal of 5 bases from V and 5 bases from J, the junction contained 8 bases not matched to a gene. The CDR3 runs 15 residues. The CDR3 DNA reads as TGTGCCAGCAGTACCTTAGCGGGAGTACAAGATACGCAGTATTTT. It translates to CASSTLAGVQDTQYF.

The chain links TRBV4-3 to TRBJ2-3, with unresolved D. Germline CDR1 LGHNA, CDR2 YSLEER. V was trimmed by 0 bases and J by 2 bases, leaving 6 bases between them. The CDR3 runs to 14 residues. CDR3 sequence: CASSQDQSTDTQYF. CDR3 DNA sequence: TGCGCCAGCAGCCAAGATCAGTCCACAGATACGCAGTATTTT.

In DNA, the CDR3 is TGTGCCAGCAGCTTACCCCCCTTAGTGGAGACCCAGTACTTC. Amino acid sequence: CASSLPPLVETQYF. The rearrangement links TRBV7-8 to TRBJ2-5; D gene uncertain. This CDR3 has 14 residues. Deletions cut 2 bases from V and 5 bases from J, with 12 bases between. Germline CDR1 SGHVS, CDR2 FQNEAQ.

The rearrangement links TRBV9 to TRBJ1-2, with 7 bases fitting TRBD1. The V gene end was trimmed by 2 bases and the J gene end by 5 bases; junction bases not matched to a gene: 3. Germline V gene lookup returns CDR1 SGDLS and CDR2 YYNGEE. The CDR3 sequence is 13 residues long. The CDR3 DNA reads as TGTGCCAGCAGCGTTGGGACAGAATATGGCTACACCTTC. Its protein product is CASSVGTEYGYTF.

This chain links TRBV19 with TRBJ1-2; D perhaps matches TRBD1 (6 bases). The germline V and J ends were trimmed by 3 bases and 4 bases, with 12 bases remaining between them. The CDR3 contains 14 residues. Germline CDR1 reads LNHDA; CDR2 reads SQIVND (reference sequence). The DNA of the CDR3 is TGTGCCAGTAGTATCACACAGGGTCGCTATGGCTACACCTTC. It is translated as CASSITQGRYGYTF. The full variable domain, in which reference TRBV19 and TRBJ1-2 provide the parts outside the CDR3, is DGGITQSPKYLFRKEGQNVTLSCEQNLNHDAMYWYRQDPGQGLRLIYYSQIVNDFQKGDIAEGYSVSREKKESFPLTVTSAQKNPTAFYLCASSITQGRYGYTFGSGTRLTVV.

This CDR3 is CASSLPTGQEGDYGYTF. The CDR3 DNA is TGCGCCAGCAGCTTACCTACGGGACAGGAAGGTGACTATGGCTACACCTTC. The chain employs TRBV5-1 and TRBJ1-2; 8 nucleotides agree with TRBD1. Germline V gives CDR1 SGHRS, CDR2 YFSETQ. This CDR3 region has 17 residues. Trimming took 2 bases from V and 3 from J; bases not matched to a gene: 12.

This chain connects TRBV9 to TRBJ2-3; D not resolved. This CDR3 contains 17 residues. CDR1 SGDLS and CDR2 YYNGEE come from the germline V gene. Deletions cut 3 bases from V and 3 bases from J, with 20 bases between. Written as DNA, the CDR3 is TGTGCCAGCAGCGCCACCCACGGGTCCCCGACGACAGATACGCAGTATTTT. Protein: CASSATHGSPTTDTQYF.

This sequence joins TRBV5-1 and TRBJ2-5; 9 bases fit TRBD2. V lost 3 bases and J lost 3; bases outside the gene matches: 3. In germline, CDR1 is SGHRS, CDR2 YFSETQ. The CDR3 runs 14 residues. The CDR3 loop is CASSYPSGEETQYF. CDR3 bases: TGCGCCAGCAGCTACCCTAGCGGGGAAGAGACCCAGTACTTC. Using reference TRBV5-1 and TRBJ2-5 for the parts outside the CDR3, the full variable domain is KAGVTQTPRYLIKTRGQQVTLSCSPISGHRSVSWYQQTPGQGLQFLFEYFSETQRNKGNFPGRFSGRQFSNSRSEMNVSTLELGDSALYLCASSYPSGEETQYFGPGTRLLVL.

The genes are TRBV30 and TRBJ1-1; D unclear. CDR3 length: 12 amino acids. The V end was cut by 0 bases, the J end by 6 bases, with 8 bases between. From germline, CDR1 is GTSNPN and CDR2 SVGIG (reference sequence). The CDR3 loop reads CAWSVDGAEAFF. DNA of the CDR3: TGTGCCTGGAGTGTAGACGGGGCTGAAGCTTTCTTT.

The V and J genes are TRBV10-1 and TRBJ1-5, with D perhaps matching TRBD1 (5 bases). Germline V gene lookup returns CDR1 WNHNN and CDR2 SYGVQD (reference sequence). The ends were cut back, 0 bases at V and 2 bases at J, with 14 bases in the middle. CDR3 length: 17 residues. The CDR3 loop is CASSESRAGPGNQPQHF. The CDR3 region has the DNA TGCGCCAGCAGTGAGTCGAGGGCGGGGCCGGGCAATCAGCCCCAGCATTTT.